This T cell receptor beta chain was found in a study of blood T cell repertoires in COVID-19. Across the whole study: Italy, Spain and the United States were the sources of the convalescent and acute COVID-19 samples. PBMCs, B-cell-depleted T cells, or T cells were the source of the cDNA or gDNA that made up the material.

In the study's own analysis: Researchers report that nucleated cell counts were estimated from reference gene primer amplification. The repertoire was sequenced with immunoSEQ multiplex PCR; TCRdb's copy has only in-frame clones and lacks some. The V and J calls and clone size come from that table; D and trimming were worked out from the DNA. The table has about 99,000 clones, 87% seen once. The count of this clone is one. The CDR3 contains 14 residues. CDR1 is SGHNT, CDR2 YYREEE, per germline (reference sequence). Trimming took off 1 base at V and 4 bases at J, with 8 bases between the two ends. This chain connects TRBV5-4 to TRBJ2-2; possibly TRBD2 for D (6 bases). The clonotype was recovered from a human donor in a cohort sampled during active COVID-19. The material sequenced was peripheral blood. This CDR3 is CASSLWGVTGELFF. The CDR3 DNA follows: TGTGCCAGCAGCTTGTGGGGGGTCACCGGGGAGCTGTTTTTT.